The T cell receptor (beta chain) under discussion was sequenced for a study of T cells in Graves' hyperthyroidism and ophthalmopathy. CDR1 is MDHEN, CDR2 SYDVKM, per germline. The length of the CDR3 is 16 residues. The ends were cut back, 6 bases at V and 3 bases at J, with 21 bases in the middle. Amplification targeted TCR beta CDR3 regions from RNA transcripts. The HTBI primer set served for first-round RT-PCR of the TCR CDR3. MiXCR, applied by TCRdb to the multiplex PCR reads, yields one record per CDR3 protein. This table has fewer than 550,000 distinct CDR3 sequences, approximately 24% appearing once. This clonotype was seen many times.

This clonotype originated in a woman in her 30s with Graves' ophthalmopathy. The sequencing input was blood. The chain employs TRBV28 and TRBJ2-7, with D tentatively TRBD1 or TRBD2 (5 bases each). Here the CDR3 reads CASSRTRDRRHYEQYF. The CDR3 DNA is TGTGCCAGCAGCCGAACCCGGGACCGACGGCACTACGAGCAGTACTTC.